The rows below give T cell receptor beta chains drawn from one sample of a study of Graves' ophthalmopathy and Graves' hyperthyroidism. TCRdb re-called the multiplex PCR reads through MiXCR, storing one row per CDR3 protein. The sample has a few hundred thousand distinct CDR3 sequences, less than 45% seen once. The sequencing sample was made of peripheral blood or thyroid tissue (not recorded which). These TCRs come from an adult man with Graves' hyperthyroidism. The CDR3 runs from the conserved cysteine through the conserved F or W. D genes are given only for firm matches. Size is omitted from some rows. Given values are once, few, many or a class for expanded clones.

CDR3nt: TGCAGCTCGCGGCCTCCCGGGACTAGCGGCTACGAGCAGTACTTC
CDR3aa: CSSRPPGTSGYEQYF
d_gene: TRBD2
abundance: once
v_gene: TRBV29-1
j_gene: TRBJ2-7

CDR3nt: TGTGCCATCAACGCGGGACAGGGAGGCCACGAGCAGTACTTC
CDR3aa: CAINAGQGGHEQYF
d_gene: TRBD1
abundance: -
v_gene: TRBV10-3
j_gene: TRBJ2-7

CDR3nt: TGTGCCAGCAGCCCCCTTAAGGGGGGGCTACGGTCCTACGAGCAGTACTTC
CDR3aa: CASSPLKGGLRSYEQYF
d_gene: -
abundance: -
v_gene: TRBV7-2
j_gene: TRBJ2-7

CDR3nt: TGTGCCAGCAGTCCCCCAGGGGAAAACTATGGCTACACCTTC
CDR3aa: CASSPPGENYGYTF
d_gene: -
abundance: many
v_gene: TRBV25-1
j_gene: TRBJ1-2

CDR3nt: TGCAGTGCTAGTCACGAAGACAGGGTTGGGTACACCTTC
CDR3aa: CSASHEDRVGYTF
d_gene: TRBD1
abundance: many
v_gene: TRBV20-1
j_gene: TRBJ1-2

CDR3nt: TGTGCCAGCAGCGGTGCAGGGGCCAAGGGGAATGAGCAGTTTTTT
CDR3aa: CASSGAGAKGNEQFF
d_gene: -
abundance: -
v_gene: TRBV5-6
j_gene: TRBJ2-2

CDR3nt: TGTGCCAGCAGCCAAAGTGTCGGGACCCAAGAGACCCAGTACTTC
CDR3aa: CASSQSVGTQETQYF
d_gene: -
abundance: many
v_gene: TRBV3-1
j_gene: TRBJ2-5

CDR3nt: TGTGCCAGCTCACCCCGACACTACCAAGAGACCCAGTACTTC
CDR3aa: CASSPRHYQETQYF
d_gene: -
abundance: few
v_gene: TRBV18
j_gene: TRBJ2-5

CDR3nt: TGCAGTGCTAGAGATAAGACGGGAGGATCGGGCGAGCAGTACTTC
CDR3aa: CSARDKTGGSGEQYF
d_gene: TRBD2
abundance: many
v_gene: TRBV20-1
j_gene: TRBJ2-7

CDR3nt: TGTGCCAGCAGCTTAGAGAGGGGGGATCAGCCCCAGCATTTT
CDR3aa: CASSLERGDQPQHF
d_gene: -
abundance: many
v_gene: TRBV7-2
j_gene: TRBJ1-5

CDR3nt: TGCAGCGGGGGAGAAGCCGGGGAGACCCAGTACTTC
CDR3aa: CSGGEAGETQYF
d_gene: -
abundance: many
v_gene: TRBV29-1
j_gene: TRBJ2-5

CDR3nt: TGTGCCAGCAGTTACGGGTGGGAGGCTCGGACTGAAGCTTTCTTT
CDR3aa: CASSYGWEARTEAFF
d_gene: -
abundance: many
v_gene: TRBV6-5
j_gene: TRBJ1-1

CDR3nt: TGCAGTGCTAGAGAAGAGACAGAGGACTACACCTTC
CDR3aa: CSAREETEDYTF
d_gene: -
abundance: -
v_gene: TRBV20-1
j_gene: TRBJ1-2

CDR3nt: TGTGCCACCAGCAGAGATCTACAGGGCTATGGCTACACCTTC
CDR3aa: CATSRDLQGYGYTF
d_gene: -
abundance: many
v_gene: TRBV15
j_gene: TRBJ1-2

CDR3nt: TGCAGTGCTAGTGTGGGCAGGGGGTCCCTTGAAGCTTTCTTT
CDR3aa: CSASVGRGSLEAFF
d_gene: TRBD1
abundance: -
v_gene: TRBV20-1
j_gene: TRBJ1-1

CDR3nt: TGTGCCAGCAGCACACGACAGGAGGATAACTATGGCTACACCTTC
CDR3aa: CASSTRQEDNYGYTF
d_gene: -
abundance: many
v_gene: TRBV7-8
j_gene: TRBJ1-2

CDR3nt: TGCAGTGCTAGTTCCACGTCCGGGAGCTCCTACGAGCAGTACTTC
CDR3aa: CSASSTSGSSYEQYF
d_gene: -
abundance: many
v_gene: TRBV20-1
j_gene: TRBJ2-7

CDR3nt: TGCAGTGCTAGAGAGGGAGGGGTCCGCACAGATACGCAGTATTTT
CDR3aa: CSAREGGVRTDTQYF
d_gene: TRBD2
abundance: -
v_gene: TRBV20-1
j_gene: TRBJ2-3

CDR3nt: TGCAGCGTTGAAGATCGCGAGCACCCCGCAGATACGCAGTATTTT
CDR3aa: CSVEDREHPADTQYF
d_gene: -
abundance: -
v_gene: TRBV29-1
j_gene: TRBJ2-3

CDR3nt: TGTGCCAGCAGGAAAGATAGTTCAAACTATGGCTACACCTTC
CDR3aa: CASRKDSSNYGYTF
d_gene: -
abundance: -
v_gene: TRBV11-2
j_gene: TRBJ1-2

CDR3nt: TGTGCCAGCAGTTCTGACAGGGCGCTGTATGGCTACACCTTC
CDR3aa: CASSSDRALYGYTF
d_gene: TRBD1
abundance: many
v_gene: TRBV12-3/TRBV12-4
j_gene: TRBJ1-2

CDR3nt: TGTGCCACCAGTGATATGTCCCGTATACAGAATCAGCCCCAGCATTTT
CDR3aa: CATSDMSRIQNQPQHF
d_gene: -
abundance: -
v_gene: TRBV24-1
j_gene: TRBJ1-5

CDR3nt: TGTGCCAGCAGTCCCCCCAGGGGCCGGGGCGCGAACACCGGGGAGCTGTTTTTT
CDR3aa: CASSPPRGRGANTGELFF
d_gene: -
abundance: many
v_gene: TRBV6-5
j_gene: TRBJ2-2

CDR3nt: TGTGCCAGCAGTGAAGCGGTAGGGACAGGGGGTTATGGCTACACCTTC
CDR3aa: CASSEAVGTGGYGYTF
d_gene: TRBD1
abundance: few
v_gene: TRBV6-1
j_gene: TRBJ1-2

CDR3nt: TGTGCCAGCAGGCAACCGGGACAGGGGGATGGCTACACCTTC
CDR3aa: CASRQPGQGDGYTF
d_gene: TRBD1
abundance: many
v_gene: TRBV5-4
j_gene: TRBJ1-2

CDR3nt: TGTGCCAGCTCAACGGACACAGGGGGCTTCAGGAATTCACCCCTCCACTTT
CDR3aa: CASSTDTGGFRNSPLHF
d_gene: TRBD1
abundance: -
v_gene: TRBV18
j_gene: TRBJ1-6

CDR3nt: TGTGCCAGCAGCGACTCGACAGGGGGGTCCGAGACCCAGCATTTT
CDR3aa: CASSDSTGGSETQHF
d_gene: TRBD1
abundance: -
v_gene: TRBV7-2
j_gene: TRBJ1-5

CDR3nt: TGTGCCAGCAGCCACGGACCAGTCAATGAGCAGTTCTTC
CDR3aa: CASSHGPVNEQFF
d_gene: -
abundance: -
v_gene: TRBV7-8
j_gene: TRBJ2-1

CDR3nt: TGTGCCACCAGCAGAGATAAAGAGGAGGGAAGGGCACGGGGCTACACCTTC
CDR3aa: CATSRDKEEGRARGYTF
d_gene: -
abundance: -
v_gene: TRBV15
j_gene: TRBJ1-2